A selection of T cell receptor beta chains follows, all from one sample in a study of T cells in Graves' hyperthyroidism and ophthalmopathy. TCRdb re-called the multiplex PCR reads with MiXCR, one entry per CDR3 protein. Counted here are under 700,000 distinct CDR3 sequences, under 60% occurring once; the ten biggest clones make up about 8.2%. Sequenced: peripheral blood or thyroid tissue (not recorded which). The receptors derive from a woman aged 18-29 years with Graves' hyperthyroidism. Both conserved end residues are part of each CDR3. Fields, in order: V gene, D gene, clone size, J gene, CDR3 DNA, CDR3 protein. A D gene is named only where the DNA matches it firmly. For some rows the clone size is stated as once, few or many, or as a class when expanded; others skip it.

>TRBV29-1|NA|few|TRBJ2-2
TGCAGCGTAGGGGACCATAGCGGCACCGGGGAGCTGTTTTTT
CSVGDHSGTGELFF
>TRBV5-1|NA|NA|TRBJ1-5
TGCGCCAGCAGCTTGTCGGAGGCCAATCAGCCCCAGCATTTT
CASSLSEANQPQHF
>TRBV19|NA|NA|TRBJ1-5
TGTGCCAGTAGTATCTCGTGGGCCAGGGTCAATCAGCCCCAGCATTTT
CASSISWARVNQPQHF
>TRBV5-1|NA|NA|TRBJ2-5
TGCGCCAGCAGTCTCGACATGGGAGCCTTAGGGACCCAGTACTTC
CASSLDMGALGTQYF
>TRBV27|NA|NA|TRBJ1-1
TGTGCCAGCGGGCCAGCACAAGCTTTCTTT
CASGPAQAFF
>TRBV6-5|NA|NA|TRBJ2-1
TGTGCCAGCAGTTACTTAATCCGGGACTTTTACAATGAGCAGTTCTTC
CASSYLIRDFYNEQFF
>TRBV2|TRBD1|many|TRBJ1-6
TGTGCCAGCCGACAGGGGGATTCACCCCTCCACTTT
CASRQGDSPLHF
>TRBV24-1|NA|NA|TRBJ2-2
TGTGCCACCAGTGCCGGGGAGCTGTTTTTT
CATSAGELFF
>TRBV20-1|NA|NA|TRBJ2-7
TGCAGTGCGGAAGCGGACCGACAGTACGAGCAGTACTTC
CSAEADRQYEQYF
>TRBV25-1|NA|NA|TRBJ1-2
TGTGCCAGCAGAGGGCAGGTCGACTATGGCTACACCTTC
CASRGQVDYGYTF
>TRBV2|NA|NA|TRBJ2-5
TGTGCCAGCAGATCGATGGCGGGAAGGAGCGAGACCCAGTACTTC
CASRSMAGRSETQYF
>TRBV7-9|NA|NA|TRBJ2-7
TGTGCCAGCAGCTTAGGCTACGGAGGTTCCTACGAGCAGTACTTC
CASSLGYGGSYEQYF
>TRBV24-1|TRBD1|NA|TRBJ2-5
TGTGCCACGCGACAGGGGGAGACCCAGTACTTC
CATRQGETQYF
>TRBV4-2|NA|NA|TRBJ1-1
TGTGCCAGCAGCCAAGATCGGGTCGCTCAAGCTTTCTTT
CASSQDRVAQAFF
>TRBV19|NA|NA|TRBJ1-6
TGTGCCAGTACTCCACAGGGAAAACATTCACCCCTCCACTTT
CASTPQGKHSPLHF
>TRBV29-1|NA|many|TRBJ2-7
TGCAGCGTTGAAGGGGAGCAAGCTTACGAGCAGTACTTC
CSVEGEQAYEQYF
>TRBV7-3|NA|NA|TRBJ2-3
TGTGCCAGCAGCCATGAGCGCTCCGATACGCAGTATTTT
CASSHERSDTQYF
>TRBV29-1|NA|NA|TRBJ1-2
TGCAGCGTTGTGGGGGCAAGGGGATACTACACCTTC
CSVVGARGYYTF
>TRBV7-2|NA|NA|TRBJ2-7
TGTGCCAGCAGCTTGGCCATTCCGGGCAGGACTATCTACGAGCAGTACTTC
CASSLAIPGRTIYEQYF
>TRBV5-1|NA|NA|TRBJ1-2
TGCGCCAGCAGCGCCCCGGGGGGGGGATCTAACTATGGCTACACCTTC
CASSAPGGGSNYGYTF
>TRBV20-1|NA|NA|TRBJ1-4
TGCAGTGCTAGAGAGACGGACAGTCTGAATGAAAAACTGTTTTTT
CSARETDSLNEKLFF
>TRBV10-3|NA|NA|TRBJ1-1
TGTGCCATCAGTGAGATATGTGCTTTCTTT
CAISEICAFF
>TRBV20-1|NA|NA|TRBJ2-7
TGCGGTGCTAGAGGGGTCAACATAGACCTATACGAGCAGTACTTC
CGARGVNIDLYEQYF
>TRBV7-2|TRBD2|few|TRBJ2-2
TGTGCCAGCAGCTTACTAGCGGGAGGGCCCAGCGACACCGGGGAGCTGTTTTTT
CASSLLAGGPSDTGELFF
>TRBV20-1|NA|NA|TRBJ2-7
TGCAGTGCTAGGGGGCCCCCTTCCTACGAGCAGTACTTC
CSARGPPSYEQYF
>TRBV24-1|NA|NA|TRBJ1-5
TGTGCCACCAGTGAATATGGGCGCAATCAGCCCCAGCATTTT
CATSEYGRNQPQHF
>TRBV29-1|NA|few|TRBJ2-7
TGCAGCGGGAGGGGCAGTCGCGAGCAGTACTTC
CSGRGSREQYF
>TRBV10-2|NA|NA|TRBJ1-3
TGCGCCAGCAGTGAGTCCCCGGCTGGAAACACCATATATTTT
CASSESPAGNTIYF
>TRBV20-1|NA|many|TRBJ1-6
TGCAGTGCTAGCTCTCCTCAGGGGTGGGATTCACCCCTCCACTTT
CSASSPQGWDSPLHF
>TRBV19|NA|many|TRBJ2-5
TGTGCCAGTAGCGCTAGCACGATGGAGACCCAGTACTTC
CASSASTMETQYF
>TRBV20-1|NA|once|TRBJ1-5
TGCAGTGCCAGCGGGCCGGAGCAGCCCCAGCATTTT
CSASGPEQPQHF
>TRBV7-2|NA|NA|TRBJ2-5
TGTGCCAGCAGCTTGGCCGAAGGGGCAATGGGGACCCGGTACTTC
CASSLAEGAMGTRYF
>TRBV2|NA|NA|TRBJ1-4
TGTGCCAGCAGTCCACTACGACAGGCAACAAATGAAAAACTGTTTTTT
CASSPLRQATNEKLFF
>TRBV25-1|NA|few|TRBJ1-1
TGTGCCAGCAGTATAAGCCCCCAGGGAAGAGCTTTCTTT
CASSISPQGRAFF
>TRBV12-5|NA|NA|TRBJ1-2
TGTGCTAGTGGTTCAACCCGACATCCCGTCTATGGCTACACCTTC
CASGSTRHPVYGYTF
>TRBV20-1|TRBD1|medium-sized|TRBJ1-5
TGCAGTGCTAGAGCGGGACAGCGAAATCAGCCCCAGCATTTT
CSARAGQRNQPQHF
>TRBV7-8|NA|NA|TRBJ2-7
TGTGCCAGCAGTTTTCCAGGCCTGAGCTCCTACGAGCAGTACTTC
CASSFPGLSSYEQYF
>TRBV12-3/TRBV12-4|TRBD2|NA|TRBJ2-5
TGTGCCAGCAGCGTAGCGGCTAGCGGGAGTTTGTTCGGGGAGACCCAGTACTTC
CASSVAASGSLFGETQYF
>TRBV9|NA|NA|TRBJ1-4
TGTGCCAGCAGCGTAGGGTCGCGGACTGAAAAACTGTTTTTT
CASSVGSRTEKLFF
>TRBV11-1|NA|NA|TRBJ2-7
TGTGCCAGCAGCCCCGCTTCTAGGTTCGACGAGCAGTACTTC
CASSPASRFDEQYF
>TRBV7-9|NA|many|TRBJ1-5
TGTGCCAGCACCCCGAGTAGCAATCAGCCCCAGCATTTT
CASTPSSNQPQHF
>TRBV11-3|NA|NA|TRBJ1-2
TGTGCCAGCAGCTTACAGGGTCTTGGCTATGGCTACACCTTC
CASSLQGLGYGYTF
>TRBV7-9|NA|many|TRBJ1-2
TGTGCCAGCAGCCTTCGACAGAGCGGCTACACCTTC
CASSLRQSGYTF
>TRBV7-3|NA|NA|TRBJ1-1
TGTGCCAGCAGCTTGGGACATCTTGAGGGGAACACTGAAGCTTTCTTT
CASSLGHLEGNTEAFF
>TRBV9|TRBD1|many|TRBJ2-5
TGTGCCAGCAGCCCCTCACCAGGGGGCATCGAGACCCAGTACTTC
CASSPSPGGIETQYF
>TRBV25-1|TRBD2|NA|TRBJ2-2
TGTGCCAGCAGCGGTAATGGACTAGCGGGAGGGACCGGGGAGCTGTTTTTT
CASSGNGLAGGTGELFF
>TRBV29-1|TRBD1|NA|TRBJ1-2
TGCAGCGTTGATCCCAGGGGGCAATTCTATGGCTACACCTTC
CSVDPRGQFYGYTF
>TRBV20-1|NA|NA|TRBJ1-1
TGCAGTGCTAGAGATGGGCGGGGGGACACTGAAGCTTTCTTT
CSARDGRGDTEAFF
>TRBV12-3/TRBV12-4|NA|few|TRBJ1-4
TGTGCCAGCAGAAGACACGCAACTAATGAAAAACTGTTTTTT
CASRRHATNEKLFF
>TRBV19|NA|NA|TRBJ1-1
TGTGCCAGTTATACGGCGGACACTGAAGCTTTCTTT
CASYTADTEAFF
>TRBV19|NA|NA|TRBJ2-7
TGTGCCAGCAGGCCTGGCACTACCTACGAGCAGTACTTC
CASRPGTTYEQYF
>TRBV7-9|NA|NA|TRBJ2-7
TGTGCCAGCAGTTCCATCCTCTACGAGCAGTACTTC
CASSSILYEQYF
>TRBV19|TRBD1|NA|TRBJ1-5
TGTGCCAGTAGCAAAGGGACAGAGGGGCCCAATCAGCCCCAGCATTTT
CASSKGTEGPNQPQHF
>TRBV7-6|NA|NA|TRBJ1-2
TGTGCCAGCAGACCCTTTAAGGGGTCTAACTATGGCTACACCTTC
CASRPFKGSNYGYTF
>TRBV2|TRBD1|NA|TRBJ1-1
TGTGCCACCACGACAGGGAGGAACACTGAAGCTTTCTTT
CATTTGRNTEAFF
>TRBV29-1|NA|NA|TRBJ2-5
TGCAGCGTTCCAGGGTCGTACTTC
CSVPGSYF
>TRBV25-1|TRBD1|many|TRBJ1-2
TGTGCCAGCAGTGAATTACAGGGGGTTGGCTATGGCTACACCTTC
CASSELQGVGYGYTF
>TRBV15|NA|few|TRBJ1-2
TGTGCCAGCAGACGGACAGAATACTATGGCTACACCTTC
CASRRTEYYGYTF
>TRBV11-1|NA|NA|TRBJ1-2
TGTGCCAGCATCCAAGGACAGAACACCTTC
CASIQGQNTF
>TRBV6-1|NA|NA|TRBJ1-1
TGTGCCAGCAGTACCGGACAGACGGGGTCCATGAACACTGAAGCTTTCTTT
CASSTGQTGSMNTEAFF